Listed below are T cell receptor beta chains from one sample, sequenced in a study of blood T cell repertoires in COVID-19. Generated by immunoSEQ multiplex PCR, the TCRdb table keeps only in-frame clones and is missing some. The sample contains roughly 260,000 clones, approximately 89% of which appear only once. Material for sequencing was PBMCs or T cells enriched from blood (not recorded which). The receptors stem from a woman between 18 and 29 years old who had recovered from COVID-19. The CDR3 runs from the conserved cysteine through the conserved F or W. A D gene is named only where the DNA matches it firmly. The size field is filled for only some rows; it gives once, few, many or a size class.

j_call | v_call | d_call | clone_size | cdr3_aa | cdr3_nt
TRBJ2-7 | TRBV10-2 | - | - | CASSVSWPYEQYF | TGCGCCAGCAGTGTTAGCTGGCCCTACGAGCAGTACTTC
TRBJ2-4 | TRBV10-2 | TRBD2 | many | CASSESPVVAGAKNIQYF | TGCGCCAGCAGTGAGTCGCCGGTCGTAGCGGGAGCCAAAAACATTCAGTACTTC
TRBJ2-7 | TRBV11-1 | - | - | CASSPGQIYEQYF | TGTGCCAGCAGCCCGGGACAAATCTACGAGCAGTACTTC
TRBJ1-4 | TRBV12-3/TRBV12-4 | - | - | CASSLSEVGKLFF | TGTGCCAGCAGTTTATCGGAGGTCGGAAAACTGTTTTTT
TRBJ2-2 | TRBV7-8 | - | - | CASSLGEAGELFF | TGTGCCAGCAGCTTAGGGGAGGCCGGGGAGCTGTTTTTT
TRBJ1-6 | TRBV2 | - | - | CASISDVNSPLHF | TGTGCCAGCATTTCAGATGTTAATTCACCCCTCCACTTT
TRBJ1-1 | TRBV19 | - | few | CASTRTGTEAFF | TGTGCCAGTACTCGGACGGGAACTGAAGCTTTCTTT
TRBJ2-7 | TRBV2 | TRBD1 | - | CASSDAGTGGNEQYF | TGTGCCAGCAGTGACGCCGGGACAGGGGGAAACGAGCAGTACTTC
TRBJ2-7 | TRBV7-9 | - | - | CASSRGVGYEQYF | TGTGCCAGCAGTCGTGGAGTGGGCTACGAGCAGTACTTC
TRBJ2-2 | TRBV7-2 | TRBD2 | once | CASSRPGLALGELFF | TGTGCCAGCAGCCGTCCGGGACTAGCGTTGGGGGAGCTGTTTTTT
TRBJ2-7 | TRBV18 | TRBD2 | once | CASSSSGGTYEQYF | TGTGCCAGCTCATCAAGCGGGGGGACCTACGAGCAGTACTTC
TRBJ2-7 | TRBV5-1 | TRBD2 | - | CASSLAAGGSEQYF | TGCGCCAGCAGTTTGGCCGCGGGAGGGAGCGAGCAGTACTTC
TRBJ1-4 | TRBV5-1 | - | - | CASSSSGNHNEKLFF | TGCGCCAGCAGCTCCTCCGGGAACCATAATGAAAAACTGTTTTTT
TRBJ1-3 | TRBV5-5 | - | - | CASSTSRGATGNTIYF | TGTGCCAGCAGCACCTCCCGGGGGGCTACGGGAAACACCATATATTTT
TRBJ1-5 | TRBV19 | - | few | CASSIGGSSNQPQHF | TGTGCCAGTAGTATAGGAGGGTCTAGCAATCAGCCCCAGCATTTT
TRBJ2-2 | TRBV7-9 | TRBD2 | - | CASSLTGGNTGELFF | TGTGCCAGCAGCTTAACGGGAGGGAACACCGGGGAGCTGTTTTTT
TRBJ1-5 | TRBV6-5 | TRBD1 | once | CASRTGDLDQPQHF | TGTGCCAGCAGAACAGGGGATTTAGATCAGCCCCAGCATTTT
TRBJ1-2 | TRBV3-1/TRBV3-2 | - | - | CASSQGNGYGYTF | TGTGCCAGCAGCCAAGGTAACGGCTATGGCTACACCTTC
TRBJ1-4 | TRBV4-1 | TRBD1 | - | CASSQPRGQGAEKLFF | TGCGCCAGCAGCCAGCCCCGCGGGCAGGGGGCAGAAAAACTGTTTTTT
TRBJ1-3 | TRBV19 | - | - | CASSRRRDNSGNTIYF | TGTGCCAGTAGTCGGCGCCGGGACAACTCTGGAAACACCATATATTTT
TRBJ2-7 | TRBV11-2 | - | few | CASSLNRGEQYF | TGTGCCAGCAGCTTAAACCGGGGCGAGCAGTACTTC
TRBJ1-2 | TRBV29-1 | - | - | CSVDDTNYGYTF | TGCAGCGTTGACGACACCAACTATGGCTACACCTTC
TRBJ2-7 | TRBV3-1/TRBV3-2 | TRBD1 | few | CASSPGQGGDYEQYF | TGTGCCAGCAGCCCCGGACAGGGAGGTGACTACGAGCAGTACTTC
TRBJ2-7 | TRBV7-9 | TRBD2 | - | CASSSRTSGSYEQYF | TGTGCCAGCAGCTCCCGGACTAGCGGGAGCTACGAGCAGTACTTC
TRBJ1-6 | TRBV5-5 | TRBD1 | - | CASSMDRGETSPLHF | TGTGCCAGCAGCATGGACAGGGGAGAGACTTCACCCCTCCACTTT
TRBJ2-7 | TRBV15 | - | - | CATSSSRSYEQYF | TGTGCCACCAGCAGTAGCCGCTCGTACGAGCAGTACTTC
TRBJ1-5 | TRBV3-1/TRBV3-2 | TRBD1 | - | CASSQGDRGRILSNQPQHF | TGTGCCAGCAGCCAAGGGGACAGGGGGCGCATTTTGAGCAATCAGCCCCAGCATTTT
TRBJ2-3 | TRBV2 | TRBD1 | - | CARGIQGAKDTQYF | TGTGCCAGGGGGATACAGGGGGCAAAAGATACGCAGTATTTT
TRBJ2-1 | TRBV19 | TRBD2 | - | CASSPWLAGGSSYNEQFF | TGTGCCAGTAGTCCCTGGCTAGCGGGGGGGTCCTCCTACAATGAGCAGTTCTTC
TRBJ2-7 | TRBV11-2 | - | - | CASSRGLGPYEQYF | TGTGCCAGCAGCAGGGGCCTCGGTCCCTACGAGCAGTACTTC
TRBJ1-1 | TRBV29-1 | TRBD1 | - | CSVDRTGGTEAFF | TGCAGCGTCGATAGGACAGGAGGGACTGAAGCTTTCTTT
TRBJ1-2 | TRBV15 | TRBD1 | - | CATSRDRDRGKYGYTF | TGTGCCACCAGCAGAGATAGGGACAGGGGGAAATATGGCTACACCTTC
TRBJ1-2 | TRBV18 | TRBD1 | - | CASSPTFGQGAYGYTF | TGTGCCAGCTCACCTACCTTCGGACAGGGAGCCTATGGCTACACCTTC
TRBJ2-1 | TRBV20-1 | - | - | CSAREDSQQFF | TGCAGTGCTAGAGAGGACAGTCAGCAGTTCTTC
TRBJ2-1 | TRBV27 | TRBD2 | - | CASSPQAGRYNEQFF | TGTGCCAGCAGCCCCCAAGCGGGAAGATACAATGAGCAGTTCTTC
TRBJ1-1 | TRBV25-1 | TRBD1 | - | CASSDGTGGKGTEAFF | TGTGCCAGCAGTGATGGGACAGGGGGAAAGGGCACTGAAGCTTTCTTT
TRBJ1-5 | TRBV30 | TRBD1 | - | CAWSTGDNQPQHF | TGTGCCTGGAGTACAGGGGACAATCAGCCCCAGCATTTT
TRBJ2-7 | TRBV18 | - | - | CASSPPAGYEQYF | TGTGCCAGCTCACCACCGGCGGGCTACGAGCAGTACTTC
TRBJ1-1 | TRBV4-1 | TRBD1 | - | CASSPGTEQGEEAFF | TGCGCCAGCAGTCCCGGGACGGAGCAGGGGGAAGAAGCTTTCTTT
TRBJ2-7 | TRBV7-3 | TRBD2 | few | CASSLSGTSDTYEQYF | TGTGCCAGCAGCTTATCCGGGACTAGCGATACCTACGAGCAGTACTTC
TRBJ1-2 | TRBV28 | TRBD1 | - | CASSLSDRHGYTF | TGTGCCAGCAGCCTATCGGACAGGCATGGCTACACCTTC
TRBJ1-1 | TRBV6-5 | TRBD1 | - | CASSPGQGVSTEAFF | TGTGCCAGCAGCCCCGGACAGGGAGTGAGCACTGAAGCTTTCTTT
TRBJ1-1 | TRBV7-9 | - | - | CASSFGQHTEAFF | TGTGCCAGCAGCTTCGGACAGCACACTGAAGCTTTCTTT
TRBJ1-1 | TRBV7-8 | TRBD1 | - | CASSRGTGGNTEAFF | TGTGCCAGCAGCAGAGGGACAGGGGGGAACACTGAAGCTTTCTTT
TRBJ2-1 | TRBV18 | TRBD2 | - | CASSPTSGRQSYNEQFF | TGTGCCAGCTCTCCAACTAGCGGGAGGCAATCCTACAATGAGCAGTTCTTC
TRBJ1-2 | TRBV28 | - | few | CASYRDTPLYTF | TGTGCCAGTTACCGGGACACACCACTCTACACCTTC
TRBJ2-5 | TRBV2 | - | - | CASRPLRREETQYF | TGTGCCAGCAGGCCACTCCGTAGGGAGGAGACCCAGTACTTC
TRBJ2-5 | TRBV11-2 | - | - | CASSQDTQSSRETQYF | TGTGCCAGCAGCCAGGACACCCAAAGTTCCAGAGAGACCCAGTACTTC
TRBJ2-5 | TRBV5-1 | TRBD2 | - | CASSLGLAGGTQYF | TGCGCCAGCAGCTTGGGACTAGCGGGGGGGACCCAGTACTTC